The 28 T cell receptor beta chains below were found in one sample sequenced in a study of chemoradiotherapy in HPV16-positive cancers. Repertoires were generated with immunoSEQ multiplex PCR, while TCRdb's copy carries only in-frame clones and drops some. The table lists 55,000 to 85,000 clones, almost 90% of them singletons. This specimen was blood, taken from a patient who underwent chemoradiotherapy. The receptor source for this set is a human donor with HPV-associated anogenital cancer.

The CDR3, as DNA: TGTGCCAGCGAGGGCCAAGAGACCCAGTACTTC. Amino acid sequence: CASEGQETQYF. The chain employs TRBV7-6 and TRBJ2-5; a weak D match, TRBD2 (5 bases). The germline CDR1 and CDR2 sequences are SGHVS and FNYEAQ. This CDR3 is built from 11 residues. Trimming removed 8 bases at V and 1 base at J, with 5 bases between.

The CDR3 protein is CASSLGGTGELFF. The CDR3 DNA follows: TGTGCCAGCAGCTTAGGTGGAACCGGGGAGCTGTTTTTT. This chain links TRBV11-2 with TRBJ2-2, with D uncertain. The CDR3 extends over 13 amino acids. Germline CDR1 reads SGHAT; CDR2 reads FQNNGV. The V end was cut by 1 base, the J end by 5 bases, with 5 bases between.

This sequence joins TRBV5-1 and TRBJ2-5, with 7 bases fitting TRBD2. With 4 bases clipped from V and 2 bases from J, the junction kept 11 bases outside the gene matches. The CDR3 runs 16 residues. Looked up from germline, CDR1 is SGHRS and CDR2 is YFSETQ. CDR3 in amino acids: CASSPTWTRGQETQYF. In DNA, the CDR3 is TGCGCCAGCAGCCCGACGTGGACTAGAGGTCAAGAGACCCAGTACTTC.

The gene calls are TRBV10-3 and TRBJ2-7; TRBD1 might be the D (5 bases). Between the trimmed V and J ends, which lost 0 bases and 3 bases, there was a span of 12 bases. The germline V gene encodes CDR1 ENHRY and CDR2 SYGVKD. The CDR3 contains 15 residues. This CDR3 reads CAISESSYRSYEQYF. The CDR3 DNA follows: TGTGCCATCAGTGAGTCGAGTTACAGGAGCTACGAGCAGTACTTC.

The rearrangement uses TRBV6-4 and TRBJ1-1; the D gene is possibly TRBD1 (5 bases). V lost 3 bases and J lost 5, with 13 bases in between. This CDR3 region has 14 residues. CDR1 and CDR2 from the germline V gene are MRHNA and SNTAGT. The CDR3 protein is CASSDGDGGTEAFF. The CDR3 nucleotides are TGTGCCAGCAGTGATGGGGACGGAGGAACTGAAGCTTTCTTT.

The chain is built from TRBV4-2 and TRBJ2-5, with 10 bases that match TRBD2. The V gene's germline CDR1 is LGHNA and CDR2 YNFKEQ. V shed 2 bases and J 5 bases; nucleotides not matched to a gene: 5. The length of the CDR3 is 15 residues. The CDR3 coding sequence is TGTGCCAGCAGCCAACAGCGGGGGGGCATGGAGACCCAGTACTTC. This gives the protein CASSQQRGGMETQYF.

The chain carries TRBV4-1 and TRBJ2-5, with 12 nucleotides matching TRBD2. There are 17 residues in the CDR3. Trimming cost V 3 bases and J 5 bases; bases outside gene matches: 10. CDR1 MGHRA and CDR2 YSYEKL come from the germline V gene. The CDR3 nucleotides are TGCGCCAGCAGCCAGTTACTAGCGGGAGGCGGGGGGGAGACCCAGTACTTC. Protein: CASSQLLAGGGGETQYF.

V is TRBV7-3 and J is TRBJ2-5; the match to TRBD2 covers 10 bases. V shed 5 bases and J 2 bases; nucleotides not matched to a gene: 5. Germline CDR1 and CDR2: SGHTA and FQGTGA. This CDR3 spans 15 amino acids. The DNA of the CDR3 is TGTGCCAGCAGCGTTCTAGCGGGGGAGCAAGAGACCCAGTACTTC. Translation gives CASSVLAGEQETQYF.

This clone appeared a few times. The rearrangement joins TRBV7-2 to TRBJ2-1, with D perhaps matching TRBD2 (5 bases). Germline V lookup: CDR1 SGHTA, CDR2 FQGNSA. The length of the CDR3 is 15 residues. Deletions cut 1 base from V and 3 bases from J, with 10 bases between. As DNA, the CDR3 is TGTGCCAGCAGCTTAGTATACAGCGGCTACAATGAGCAGTTCTTC. Translating it yields CASSLVYSGYNEQFF.

This chain uses TRBV19 with TRBJ1-1; D remains ambiguous. Trimming took off 2 bases at V and 7 bases at J, with 17 bases between the two ends. Germline CDR1 is LNHDA and CDR2 is SQIVND (reference sequence). The CDR3 has 15 amino acids. CDR3 residues: CASSIKWRRADEAFF. For the CDR3, the DNA is TGTGCCAGTAGTATAAAGTGGAGAAGGGCGGATGAAGCTTTCTTT.

The sample holds a few counts of this clone. The V and J genes are TRBV18 and TRBJ1-2, with 7 bases that match TRBD1. Per the germline V gene, CDR1 is KGHSH and CDR2 is LQKENI. V trimming: 0 bases; J trimming: 1 base; junction bases outside the gene matches: 8. The CDR3 has 17 residues. CDR3 amino acids: CASSPPNRGTINYGYTF. CDR3 sequence (DNA): TGTGCCAGCTCACCACCAAACAGGGGCACTATTAACTATGGCTACACCTTC.

Only a few counts were recorded for this clone. This chain links TRBV10-3 with TRBJ2-5; D remains ambiguous. Germline values: CDR1 ENHRY, CDR2 SYGVKD. Trimming left V 2 bases short and J 2 bases short, with 3 bases between. This CDR3 spans 12 amino acids. The CDR3 DNA is TGTGCCATCAGTGAGGCACAAGAGACCCAGTACTTC. It yields the protein CAISEAQETQYF.

The gene calls are TRBV11-2 and TRBJ2-2, with D perhaps assigned TRBD1 or TRBD2 (5 bases each). V gave up 5 bases and J gave up 6 bases, with 25 bases separating them. There are 18 residues in the CDR3. The germline V gene encodes CDR1 SGHAT and CDR2 FQNNGV. The CDR3 DNA sequence: TGTGCCAGCAGCCCCCTATTTAGCGCAAACAAAGGGGCCGGGGAGCTGTTTTTT. It specifies CASSPLFSANKGAGELFF.

The chain uses TRBV18 and TRBJ2-7, with D tentatively TRBD1 or TRBD2 (5 bases each). This CDR3 is 15 amino acids long. CDR1 is KGHSH and CDR2 is LQKENI in the germline V gene. Deletions cut 1 base from V and 1 base from J, with 11 bases between. CDR3 nucleotide sequence: TGTGCCAGCTCACCACTACGGGACCGATCCTACGAGCAGTACTTC. As protein: CASSPLRDRSYEQYF. The complete variable domain, with remaining parts taken from reference TRBV18 and TRBJ2-7, reads NAGVMQNPRHLVRRRGQEARLRCSPMKGHSHVYWYRQLPEEGLKFMVYLQKENIIDESGMPKERFSAEFPKEGPSILRIQQVVRGDSAAYFCASSPLRDRSYEQYFGPGTRLTVT.

The rearrangement joins TRBV27 to TRBJ2-7; 7 bases align to TRBD1. Unmatched junction bases numbered 6, after V lost 0 bases and J lost 4 bases. The CDR3 contains 15 residues. Per the germline V gene, CDR1 is MNHEY and CDR2 is SMNVEV (reference sequence). The CDR3 is CASSLSPGQLYEQYF. The DNA of the CDR3 is TGTGCCAGCAGTTTATCCCCGGGACAGCTTTACGAGCAGTACTTC.

The chain carries TRBV6-1 and TRBJ2-7, with a tentative D call TRBD1 (5 bases). Germline CDR1 MNHNS, CDR2 SASEGT. The CDR3 loop spans 13 amino acids. V lost 0 bases and J 6 bases, leaving 9 bases between the germline ends. The CDR3 reads CASSEAWGTEQYF. CDR3 DNA: TGTGCCAGCAGTGAAGCTTGGGGCACCGAGCAGTACTTC.

The V and J genes are TRBV5-1 and TRBJ1-2, with 8 nucleotides matching TRBD1. This CDR3 has 15 residues. The germline V gene encodes CDR1 SGHRS and CDR2 YFSETQ. The V and J ends lost 0 bases and 4 bases, in that order; junction bases with no gene match: 5. The CDR3 sequence: CASSLEDRATYGYTF. CDR3 DNA sequence: TGCGCCAGCAGCTTGGAGGACAGGGCTACCTATGGCTACACCTTC.

V is TRBV6-1 and J is TRBJ1-2, with TRBD1 as a possible D gene (5 bases). Germline V gene data show CDR1 as MNHNS and CDR2 as SASEGT. The CDR3 runs 13 residues. The CDR3 DNA follows: TGTGCTACCTCAGGCGGCAGGGTGTTTGGCTACACCTTC. Its protein is CATSGGRVFGYTF.

The chain uses TRBV19 and TRBJ1-4; D call uncertain. V dropped 7 bases and J dropped 0 bases, with 9 bases sitting between them. Germline CDR1 is LNHDA and CDR2 is SQIVND (reference sequence). The CDR3 is 14 amino acids. The CDR3 region has the DNA TGTGCCAGTAAACCCGCGGCAACTAATGAAAAACTGTTTTTT. Translated: CASKPAATNEKLFF.

Only one count was recorded for this clone. J is TRBJ2-1 and V is TRBV7-3; 8 bases agree with TRBD1. The CDR3 loop spans 15 amino acids. V lost 2 bases to trimming and J lost 2 bases; unmatched junction nucleotides: 2. The germline CDR1 and CDR2 sequences are SGHTA and FQGTGA. The DNA of the CDR3 is TGTGCCAGCAGCTTAGACAGGGGTACCTACAATGAGCAGTTCTTC. Its translation is CASSLDRGTYNEQFF.

The V call is TRBV6-6, the J call TRBJ1-1; 8 positions agree with TRBD1. V shed 2 bases and J 5 bases; nucleotides not matched to a gene: 4. The length of the CDR3 is 14 residues. CDR1 and CDR2 (germline): MNHNY, SVGAGI (reference sequence). CDR3 coding DNA: TGTGCCAGCAGTTACGGACAGGGATGGACTGAAGCTTTCTTT. Protein product: CASSYGQGWTEAFF.

This sequence joins TRBV15 and TRBJ1-1, with D unresolved. Trimming took off 0 bases at V and 4 bases at J, with 6 bases between the two ends. The V gene's germline CDR1 is LNHNV and CDR2 YYDKDF (reference sequence). The CDR3 totals 13 residues. The CDR3 DNA reads TGTGCCACCAGCAGAGATGTTGGCACTGAAGCTTTCTTT. Translated: CATSRDVGTEAFF. The whole variable domain, filled in from reference TRBV15 and TRBJ1-1, reads DAMVIQNPRYQVTQFGKPVTLSCSQTLNHNVMYWYQQKSSQAPKLLFHYYDKDFNNEADTPDNFQSRRPNTSFCFLDIRSPGLGDTAMYLCATSRDVGTEAFFGQGTRLTVV.

The chain recombines TRBV5-1 with TRBJ1-6; weak D call: TRBD1 (5 bases). V was pared by 7 bases and J by 9 bases, with 20 bases between. The length of the CDR3 is 15 residues. CDR1 is SGHRS, CDR2 YFSETQ, per germline. The CDR3 is CASGPASGNSSPLHF. CDR3 nucleotide sequence: TGCGCCAGCGGCCCTGCCTCAGGGAATAGTTCACCCCTCCACTTT.

A few counts support this clone. The chain recombines TRBV7-2 with TRBJ1-1; D is uncertain. Trimming removed 3 bases from V and 4 bases from J, with 12 bases in between. CDR1 is SGHTA and CDR2 is FQGNSA in the germline V gene. The CDR3 contains 14 residues. Here the CDR3 reads CASSFGAPSTEAFF. The CDR3 DNA reads as TGTGCCAGCAGCTTTGGCGCCCCCAGCACTGAAGCTTTCTTT.

The chain carries TRBV5-4 and TRBJ2-7, with TRBD2 matching over 9 bases. This CDR3 has 14 amino acids. The germline V gene encodes CDR1 SGHNT and CDR2 YYREEE (reference sequence). Unmatched junction bases numbered 4, after V lost 2 bases and J lost 4 bases. CDR3 bases: TGTGCCAGCAGCTTTAGCGGGAGTATATACGAGCAGTACTTC. Encoded protein: CASSFSGSIYEQYF.

This sequence joins TRBV27 and TRBJ1-1, with D possibly matching TRBD1 (6 bases). The CDR3 has 16 amino acids. Trimming shortened V by 3 bases and J by 4 bases, and 18 bases separated the two germline ends. Germline CDR1 and CDR2: MNHEY and SMNVEV (reference sequence). This CDR3 is CASSFGYSGGGTEAFF. CDR3 DNA sequence: TGTGCCAGCAGTTTTGGGTACTCGGGGGGCGGCACTGAAGCTTTCTTT.

This clone has a single count. The chain is built from TRBV7-9 and TRBJ2-1; 12 nucleotides line up with TRBD2. Germline-derived CDR1 and CDR2 are SEHNR and FQNEAQ (reference sequence). The CDR3 extends over 17 amino acids. The J segment lost 4 bases and the V segment lost 5 bases, leaving 9 bases of the junction unmatched. CDR3 protein: CASSPHGTSGSYNEQFF. In nucleotides, the CDR3 is TGTGCCAGCAGCCCCCACGGGACTAGCGGGTCATACAATGAGCAGTTCTTC.

This chain joins TRBV27 and TRBJ2-3, with 9 bases lining up with TRBD2. The CDR3 spans 18 residues. V was clipped by 1 base and J by 1 base; unmatched bases: 9. The V gene's germline CDR1 is MNHEY and CDR2 SMNVEV (reference sequence). The CDR3 region is CASSLLPPGLAGTDTQYF. CDR3 nucleotide sequence: TGTGCCAGCAGTTTATTACCTCCGGGACTAGCCGGCACAGATACGCAGTATTTT.